The 16 T cell receptor beta chains below all came from one sample that was sequenced in a study of T cells in Graves' hyperthyroidism and ophthalmopathy. Template material for amplifying TCR beta CDR3 regions consisted of RNA transcripts. During a first-round RT-PCR of the TCR CDR3, the HTBI primer set was used. TCRdb reanalysed the multiplex PCR reads using MiXCR and keeps one entry per CDR3 protein. The sample yields 350,000 to 450,000 distinct CDR3 sequences, approximately 18% seen once. Material for sequencing was blood. Receptors were obtained from a young woman with Graves' hyperthyroidism that later progressed to Graves' ophthalmopathy.

This clonotype was seen many times. J is TRBJ2-7 and V is TRBV27, with a weak D call TRBD2 (5 bases). Between the trimmed V and J ends, which lost 7 bases and 3 bases, there was a span of 19 bases. The CDR3 totals 15 residues. From germline, CDR1 is MNHEY and CDR2 SMNVEV (reference sequence). The CDR3 spells CASKKADEYHYEQYF. CDR3 in DNA: TGTGCCAGCAAAAAAGCGGACGAATACCACTACGAGCAGTACTTC.

Many counts were recorded for this clonotype. V and J are TRBV6-5 and TRBJ1-1; D is undetermined. In germline, CDR1 is MNHEY, CDR2 SVGAGI. This CDR3 is 13 amino acids long. V was trimmed by 2 bases and J by 3 bases, leaving 7 bases between them. This CDR3 is CASSYDGHTEAFF. In nucleotides, the CDR3 is TGTGCCAGCAGTTACGACGGCCACACTGAAGCTTTCTTT.

This clonotype has only a few counts. The gene calls are TRBV6-2 or TRBV6-3 and TRBJ2-7; no clear D gene. Trimming took 5 bases from V and 3 from J, leaving 5 bases between them. The CDR3 consists of 11 residues. The germline V gene encodes CDR1 MNHEY and CDR2 SVGEGT. This CDR3 reads CASSSVYEQYF. The CDR3 DNA reads TGTGCCAGCAGTAGCGTCTACGAGCAGTACTTC.

This clonotype was recorded a few times. In this CDR3 the conserved last residue, phenylalanine or tryptophan, is missing, so a read error is likely. CDR3 amino acids: CASSATGGAYYGYTL. In nucleotides, the CDR3 is TGTGCCAGCAGTGCGACAGGGGGCGCTTACTATGGCTACACCCTC. This chain connects TRBV27 to TRBJ1-2, with 10 bases that match TRBD1. The germline V gene encodes CDR1 MNHEY and CDR2 SMNVEV (reference sequence). The CDR3 runs 15 residues. V gave up 5 bases and J gave up 3 bases; unmatched junction bases: 6.

This clonotype was recorded many times. This chain links TRBV20-1 with TRBJ2-1; 8 bases agree with TRBD2. Germline-derived CDR1 and CDR2 are DFQATT and SNEGSKA (reference sequence). Unmatched junction bases numbered 26, after V lost 3 bases and J lost 10 bases. The CDR3 consists of 19 residues. Here the CDR3 DNA reads TGCAGTGCTAGTGGAGCGTCAGCGGGAGTAATTTTTGAACGGACAGAGCAGTTCTTC. Its protein is CSASGASAGVIFERTEQFF.

This clonotype came up many times. J is TRBJ2-3 and V is TRBV27, with a weak D call TRBD2 (5 bases). The CDR3 is made up of 12 amino acids. CDR1 is MNHEY and CDR2 is SMNVEV in the germline V gene (reference sequence). V dropped 8 bases and J dropped 4 bases, with 10 bases sitting between them. This CDR3 is CASGRRADTQYF. The CDR3 nucleotides are TGTGCCAGCGGACGGCGGGCAGATACGCAGTATTTT.

This clonotype was found many times. The chain has TRBV3-1 and TRBJ2-5; D is unresolved. The V and J ends lost 0 bases and 1 base respectively, with 9 bases between them. The germline CDR1 and CDR2 sequences are LGHDT and YNNKEL (reference sequence). The CDR3 contains 15 residues. CDR3 sequence: CASSQDFPAQETQYF. The CDR3 DNA reads as TGTGCCAGCAGCCAAGATTTTCCAGCCCAAGAGACCCAGTACTTC.

Ten or more counts support this clonotype. The chain combines TRBV10-3 with TRBJ2-5, with D perhaps TRBD1 or TRBD2 (5 bases each). Deletions cut 5 bases from V and 8 bases from J, with 15 bases between. The CDR3 is 13 amino acids. Germline loops: CDR1 ENHRY, CDR2 SYGVKD. CDR3 sequence reads: CAISSSGRITQYF. CDR3 DNA sequence: TGTGCCATCAGTTCGTCGGGGCGAATAACCCAGTACTTC.

This clonotype was seen a handful of times. The CDR3 spells CASTSRKSGYTF. The CDR3 DNA follows: TGTGCCAGCACCTCTCGTAAGAGTGGCTACACCTTC. V usage is TRBV6-1 and J usage is TRBJ1-2; no firm D call. The CDR3 contains 12 residues. V lost 7 bases, J lost 7 bases, and 13 bases lay in between. Per germline, CDR1 MNHNS and CDR2 SASEGT.

This clonotype was detected ten times or more. This chain connects TRBV10-2 to TRBJ2-4, with 7 bases that match TRBD1. This CDR3 has 16 amino acids. The germline CDR1 and CDR2 sequences are WSHSY and SAAADI. The V gene end was trimmed by 10 bases and the J gene end by 1 base; junction bases not matched to a gene: 13. The CDR3 loop reads CATTPPGGLAKNIQYF. CDR3 in DNA: TGCGCCACCACCCCGCCAGGGGGTTTGGCCAAAAACATTCAGTACTTC.

The V and J genes are TRBV4-1 and TRBJ1-2; weak D call: TRBD1 (5 bases). The germline V gene has CDR1 MGHRA and CDR2 YSYEKL. V was trimmed by 1 base and J by 6 bases, leaving 18 bases between them. The CDR3 runs to 16 residues. CDR3 nucleotide sequence: TGCGCCAGCAGCCAAGTGCCAGGGTTACCGGTGCATGGCTACACCTTC. Protein sequence: CASSQVPGLPVHGYTF.

This clonotype has a count of ten or more. The chain combines TRBV27 with TRBJ2-5, with 9 nucleotides matching TRBD1. CDR3 size: 16 residues. V gave up 5 bases and J gave up 5 bases; unmatched junction bases: 12. Germline CDR1 is MNHEY and CDR2 is SMNVEV (reference sequence). CDR3 residues: CASSDSGTGFWETQYF. Written as DNA, the CDR3 is TGTGCCAGCAGTGACTCCGGGACAGGGTTTTGGGAGACCCAGTACTTC.

This clonotype is a singleton in its sample. V usage is TRBV12-3 or TRBV12-4 and J usage is TRBJ2-2; no clear D gene. The germline V and J ends were trimmed by 8 bases and 6 bases, with 13 bases remaining between them. The CDR3 has 13 residues. The CDR3 loop is CASCDPPAGELFF. The CDR3 coding sequence is TGTGCCAGCTGTGACCCTCCGGCCGGGGAGCTGTTTTTT.

This clonotype was seen only a few times. The genes are TRBV29-1 and TRBJ2-2, with D perhaps TRBD1 (6 bases). The CDR3 spans 14 residues. V dropped 4 bases and J dropped 1 base, with 10 bases sitting between them. The germline V gene encodes CDR1 SQVTM and CDR2 ANQGSEA. The CDR3 region is CSVAGRGNTGELFF. CDR3 DNA: TGCAGCGTTGCCGGCAGGGGGAACACCGGGGAGCTGTTTTTT.

This clonotype was found a few times. With a much larger clone just one base away, this may be a read error. CDR3 in DNA: TGTGCCAGCAGTTATCGGAATGAGCAGTCCTTC. Its translation is CASSYRNEQSF. J is TRBJ2-1 and V is TRBV27, with D unresolved. The CDR3 length is 11 residues. The V gene's germline CDR1 is MNHEY and CDR2 SMNVEV (reference sequence).

This clonotype was observed many times. The CDR3 region is CASSYTHTATEAFF. DNA of the CDR3: TGTGCCAGCAGTTACACACACACCGCCACTGAAGCTTTCTTT. The chain uses TRBV6-5 and TRBJ1-1, with D hard to call. CDR1 and CDR2 (germline): MNHEY, SVGAGI. The CDR3 runs to 14 residues. Trimming left V 2 bases short and J 4 bases short, with 11 bases between.